The T cell receptor (beta chain) under discussion was sequenced for a study of cytomegalovirus exposure and HLA in healthy donors. Germline CDR1 reads MNHEY; CDR2 reads SMNVEV (reference sequence). J gave up 7 bases and V 5 bases, and 8 bases lay outside the gene matches. CDR3 length equals 14 residues. In the PCR, 60 Vbeta and 13 Jbeta primers were used. Sequencing used immunoSEQ multiplex PCR; TCRdb keeps in-frame clones, though not all of them. The repertoire consists of some 80,000 clones, with 78% occurring once and the leading ten covering around 6.4%. This chain links TRBV27 with TRBJ1-1, with 9 bases identical to TRBD1. The sequenced sample was PBMCs. The source is a man aged 18 to 35 in good health and CMV-seropositive. The CDR3: CASSMGTGLGEAFF. In nucleotides, the CDR3 is TGTGCCAGCAGTATGGGGACAGGGCTTGGTGAAGCTTTCTTT.